These 6 T cell receptor beta chains share one sample of origin, sequenced in a study of graft-versus-host responses after intestinal transplantation. The table came from immunoSEQ multiplex PCR; TCRdb's copy has only in-frame clones and leaves some out. The sample contains about 92,000 clones, 75% to 95% of which appear only once. These receptors have no known antigen. Here the sequenced sample was unstimulated CD8+ T cells sorted from spleen or lymph node cells, taken before intestinal transplant. The source of these receptors is a human donor who received an intestinal transplant.

This clone showed up just once. This chain links TRBV9 with TRBJ2-3, with D tentatively TRBD1 (5 bases). This CDR3 has 17 residues. With 1 base removed from V and 0 bases from J, the gap between germline ends came to 15 bases. The germline V gene encodes CDR1 SGDLS and CDR2 YYNGEE. This CDR3 reads CASSVNAGPTSTDTQYF. The CDR3 DNA reads as TGTGCCAGCAGCGTAAATGCAGGGCCGACTAGCACAGATACGCAGTATTTT. The variable domain in full, with the rest retrieved from reference TRBV9 and TRBJ2-3, is DSGVTQTPKHLITATGQRVTLRCSPRSGDLSVYWYQQSLDQGLQFLIQYYNGEERAKGNILERFSAQQFPDLHSELNLSSLELGDSALYFCASSVNAGPTSTDTQYFGPGTRLTVL.

The chain has TRBV10-3 and TRBJ1-5; tentatively, D is TRBD1 (5 bases). The CDR3 runs to 17 residues. The V end was cut by 4 bases, the J end by 0 bases, with 16 bases between. Per the germline V gene, CDR1 is ENHRY and CDR2 is SYGVKD. The CDR3 sequence is CAISADRPLYSNQPQHF. CDR3 in DNA: TGTGCCATCAGTGCCGACAGACCGCTGTATAGCAATCAGCCCCAGCATTTT.

This sequence joins TRBV4-1 and TRBJ1-5, with D unclear. V was pared by 5 bases and J by 4 bases, with 3 bases between. The CDR3 runs 11 residues. CDR1 MGHRA and CDR2 YSYEKL come from the germline V gene. The CDR3 spells CASSFNQPQHF. CDR3 nucleotides: TGCGCCAGCAGCTTTAATCAGCCCCAGCATTTT.

This rearrangement joins TRBV6-5 to TRBJ2-7; 7 nucleotides match TRBD2. Germline values: CDR1 MNHEY, CDR2 SVGAGI. J gave up 0 bases and V 0 bases, and 5 bases lay outside the gene matches. This CDR3 is 16 amino acids long. CDR3 sequence (DNA): TGTGCCAGCAGTTACTCGGACGGGAGGAGCTCCTACGAGCAGTACTTC. As protein: CASSYSDGRSSYEQYF.

The chain links TRBV15 to TRBJ2-7, with TRBD1 identical over 9 bases. CDR3 length: 16 residues. CDR1 is LNHNV and CDR2 is YYDKDF in the germline V gene (reference sequence). V shed 0 bases, J shed 1 base, and the junction held 4 bases outside the gene matches. CDR3 region: CATSRDLGTGSYEQYF. The CDR3 nucleotides read TGTGCCACCAGCAGAGATTTGGGGACAGGGTCCTACGAGCAGTACTTC.

This chain uses TRBV6-4 with TRBJ2-1; 11 bases match TRBD1. There are 15 residues in the CDR3. In germline, CDR1 is MRHNA, CDR2 SNTAGT. J gave up 3 bases and V 4 bases, and 2 bases lay outside the gene matches. CDR3 sequence reads: CASSAGTGGYNEQFF. Here the CDR3 DNA reads TGTGCCAGCAGTGCCGGGACAGGGGGCTACAATGAGCAGTTCTTC.